The text below deals with one T cell receptor beta chain. This specimen belongs to a study of blood T cells in healthy people across ages. Sample-barcoded 5' priming and a J-beta primer mix drove a second PCR of 7 to 11 cycles. TCRdb processed the 5' RACE reads anew with MiXCR; each CDR3 protein has one entry. The sample includes more than 1,000,000 distinct CDR3 sequences, under 30% of them seen just once. In germline, CDR1 is SQVTM, CDR2 ANQGSEA. The CDR3 totals 15 residues. V shed 1 base and J shed 0 bases, with 10 bases lying between them. The data also belong to a second study, concerning T cells of mothers and their children.

The gene calls are TRBV29-1 and TRBJ1-3; D gene unclear. The specimen sequenced was blood. The TCR comes from a girl aged 2 to 10 in good health. CDR3 sequence (DNA): TGCAGCGTTGAAGGTCATGGGCTCTCTGGAAACACCATATATTTT. Protein product: CSVEGHGLSGNTIYF.